The rows below give T cell receptor beta chains drawn from one sample of a study of T-cell reconstitution after alpha-beta-depleted transplantation in children. TCRdb redid the calling of the PCR reads with MiXCR, one entry per CDR3 protein. The data contain a few hundred thousand distinct CDR3 sequences, roughly 7.1% of them singletons. The sequencing used PBMCs, collected before TCRalphabeta/CD19-depleted stem cell transplant. The receptors come from a boy aged 2-15 years with acute lymphoblastic leukemia, due to receive a stem cell transplant. The CDR3 runs from the conserved cysteine through the conserved F or W. The D gene is left open where the match is weak. Rows may omit the clone size; those that give it use once, few, many or a size class.

D gene	J gene	V gene	clone size	CDR3 DNA	CDR3 protein
TRBD1	TRBJ2-1	TRBV27	many	TGTGCCAGCGGGACAGGGGGCTACAATGAGCAGTTCTTC	CASGTGGYNEQFF
NA	TRBJ2-7	TRBV7-8	NA	TGTGCCAGCAGCCTGAGGCCGGGTGGAAGCTCCTACGAGCAGTACTTC	CASSLRPGGSSYEQYF
NA	TRBJ2-7	TRBV29-1	many	TGCAGCGTTGCCCGGGACGGACCCTACGAGCAGTACTTC	CSVARDGPYEQYF
NA	TRBJ2-7	TRBV28	many	TGTGCCAGCAGTTTAGTGGGGGCACTGGAGTACTTC	CASSLVGALEYF
NA	TRBJ1-2	TRBV27	many	TGTGCCACCGGGCAGGGGAACTATGGCTACACCTTC	CATGQGNYGYTF
NA	TRBJ2-1	TRBV3-1	few	TGTGCCAGCAGCCAAGGGGGAGCGTTCAATGAGCAGTTCTTC	CASSQGGAFNEQFF
TRBD2	TRBJ2-1	TRBV20-1	many	TGCAGTGCTATGGCGGGAGAAACTGAGCAGTTCTTC	CSAMAGETEQFF
NA	TRBJ2-1	TRBV2	NA	TGTGCCAGCAGCGAGAGCGGGTTTCGGAAGTTCTTC	CASSESGFRKFF
NA	TRBJ2-1	TRBV7-9	many	TGTGCCAGCAGCGATTTTACAGGGGAGGCATACAATGAGCAGTTCTTC	CASSDFTGEAYNEQFF
NA	TRBJ2-3	TRBV5-5	many	TGTGCCAGCAGCTTGGACCAGGGCACAGATACGCAGTATTTT	CASSLDQGTDTQYF
NA	TRBJ1-5	TRBV27	few	TGTGCCAGCAGTCCTTTCTCGGGAAATCAGCCCCAGCATTTT	CASSPFSGNQPQHF
TRBD1	TRBJ1-1	TRBV29-1	many	TGCAGCGTCCGGGACAGGGGGTCCCCGGCTTTCTTT	CSVRDRGSPAFF
NA	TRBJ2-7	TRBV29-1	many	TGCAGCGTTGAAATCCGGGGGGCTCCCCCCTACGAGCAGTACTTC	CSVEIRGAPPYEQYF
NA	TRBJ1-5	TRBV12-3/TRBV12-4	many	TGTGCCAGCAGTTTTGGGGGGGCGAGCAATCAGCCCCAGCATTTT	CASSFGGASNQPQHF
NA	TRBJ2-7	TRBV20-1	many	TGCAGTGCTAGAAAGGCCGGGAGAGAGTACGAGCAGTACTTC	CSARKAGREYEQYF
NA	TRBJ2-3	TRBV27	many	TGTGCCACCGGGGGAGATACGCAGTATTTT	CATGGDTQYF
TRBD2	TRBJ2-2	TRBV12-3/TRBV12-4	many	TGTGCCAGCAGTCCGAGACTAGCCCCCGCCTCCGGGGAGCTGTTTTTT	CASSPRLAPASGELFF
NA	TRBJ1-1	TRBV20-1	NA	TGCAGTGCTAGATTAGTACCGGAGACAGGGAACACTGAAGCTTTCTTT	CSARLVPETGNTEAFF
TRBD1	TRBJ2-1	TRBV28	NA	TGTGCCAGCAGATTACCGGACAGGGCCAATGAGCAGTTCTTC	CASRLPDRANEQFF
NA	TRBJ2-3	TRBV15	many	TGTGCCACCAGCAGAGATCATCAGGGGTTAAGCACAGATACGCAGTATTTT	CATSRDHQGLSTDTQYF
TRBD1	TRBJ2-7	TRBV28	many	TGTGCCAGCAGTTTATCCGGGACAGCCTCGGACGAGCAGTACTTC	CASSLSGTASDEQYF
TRBD2	TRBJ2-7	TRBV28	many	TGTGCCATCGGGGGGATAAGCTCCTACGAGCAGTACTTC	CAIGGISSYEQYF
NA	TRBJ2-3	TRBV29-1	few	TGCAGCTCTGTTGGCGGGGAAAGCACAGATACGCAGTATTTT	CSSVGGESTDTQYF
TRBD1	TRBJ1-2	TRBV5-1	NA	TGCGCCAGCAGCTTGACAGGGGACGACTATGGCTACACCTTC	CASSLTGDDYGYTF
TRBD1	TRBJ2-7	TRBV27	few	TGTGCCAGCAGTATCCGACAGGGTATTTTTTACGAGCAGTACTTC	CASSIRQGIFYEQYF
NA	TRBJ2-1	TRBV6-2/TRBV6-3	many	TGTGCCAGCAGGAACCCGGGACTCGAGGTTGAGCAGTTCTTC	CASRNPGLEVEQFF
NA	TRBJ2-3	TRBV28	many	TGTGCCAGCACGAGGGCCATAGATACGCAGTATTTT	CASTRAIDTQYF
NA	TRBJ1-6	TRBV12-3/TRBV12-4	many	TGTGCCAGCACCGTGGGGGGGCGTAGATCACCCCTCCACTTT	CASTVGGRRSPLHF
TRBD1	TRBJ1-5	TRBV20-1	NA	TGCAGTGCTATCCGACAGGGGGCGGCTTACAATCAGCCCCAGCATTTT	CSAIRQGAAYNQPQHF
NA	TRBJ2-7	TRBV7-2	few	TGTGCCAGCAGCCCGGCGACAGCCCCCTCCTACGAGCAGTACTTC	CASSPATAPSYEQYF
TRBD2	TRBJ2-3	TRBV2	few	TGTGCCAGGGATCGGGCGGGAGAACCAGATACGCAGTATTTT	CARDRAGEPDTQYF
NA	TRBJ1-1	TRBV9	many	TGTGCCAGCAGCGTAGCAGGGGTTGGCACTGAAGCTTTCTTT	CASSVAGVGTEAFF
TRBD2	TRBJ2-1	TRBV20-1	many	TGCAGTGCAAACACCCAACTAGCGGGGGGGGCTGGCAATGAGCAGTTCTTC	CSANTQLAGGAGNEQFF
NA	TRBJ2-3	TRBV7-9	many	TGTGCCAGCAGCGTGAGCGACACAGATACGCAGTATTTT	CASSVSDTDTQYF
TRBD1	TRBJ1-5	TRBV18	NA	TGTGCCAGCTCACCGGACAGGGGGGGCCTTAATCAGCCCCAGCATTTT	CASSPDRGGLNQPQHF